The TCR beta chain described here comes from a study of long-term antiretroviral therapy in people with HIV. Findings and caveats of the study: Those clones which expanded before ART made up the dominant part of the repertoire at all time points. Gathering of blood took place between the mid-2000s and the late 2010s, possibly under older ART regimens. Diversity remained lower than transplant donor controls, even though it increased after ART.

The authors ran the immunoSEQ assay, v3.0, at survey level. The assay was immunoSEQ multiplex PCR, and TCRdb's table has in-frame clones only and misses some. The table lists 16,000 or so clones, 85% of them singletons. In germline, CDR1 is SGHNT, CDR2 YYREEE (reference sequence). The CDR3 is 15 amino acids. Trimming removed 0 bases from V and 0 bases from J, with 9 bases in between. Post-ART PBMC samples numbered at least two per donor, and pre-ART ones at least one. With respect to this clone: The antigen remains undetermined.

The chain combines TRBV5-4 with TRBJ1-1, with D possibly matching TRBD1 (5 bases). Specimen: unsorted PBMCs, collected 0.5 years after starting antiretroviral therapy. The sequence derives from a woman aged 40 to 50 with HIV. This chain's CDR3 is CASSLGQGMNTEAFF. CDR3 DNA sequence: TGTGCCAGCAGCTTGGGGCAGGGTATGAACACTGAAGCTTTCTTT. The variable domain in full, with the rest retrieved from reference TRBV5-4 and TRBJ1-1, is ETGVTQSPTHLIKTRGQQVTLRCSSQSGHNTVSWYQQALGQGPQFIFQYYREEENGRGNFPPRFSGLQFPNYSSELNVNALELDDSALYLCASSLGQGMNTEAFFGQGTRLTVV.